The 16 T cell receptor beta chains listed next were all sequenced from one sample in a study of Graves' ophthalmopathy and Graves' hyperthyroidism. Amplified material comprised TCR beta CDR3 regions derived from RNA transcripts. RT-PCR was first run with HTBI primers, then multiplex PCR in a second round. TCRdb reanalysed the multiplex PCR reads using MiXCR and keeps one entry per CDR3 protein. Here the sample spans around 1.1 million distinct CDR3 sequences, about two fifths being singletons. Sequenced material: peripheral blood or thyroid tissue (not recorded which). The source of these receptors is an adult man with Graves' hyperthyroidism.

This clonotype has ten or more counts. The rearrangement joins TRBV20-1 to TRBJ1-5; the D is unclear. CDR1 and CDR2 from the germline V gene are DFQATT and SNEGSKA (reference sequence). This CDR3 region has 13 residues. Trimming pared 3 bases from V and 3 bases from J, leaving 9 bases between. The CDR3 sequence is CSASRGDNQPQHF. In DNA, the CDR3 is TGCAGTGCTAGTCGTGGGGACAATCAGCCCCAGCATTTT.

The chain is built from TRBV25-1 and TRBJ2-7; no firm D call. The germline V gene has CDR1 MGHDK and CDR2 SYGVNS. V lost 5 bases and J lost 0, with 17 bases in between. The CDR3 is made up of 16 amino acids. The CDR3 reads CASSSVRTPSSYEQYF. In nucleotides, the CDR3 is TGTGCCAGCAGTTCTGTCAGGACGCCCAGCTCCTACGAGCAGTACTTC.

Only a few counts were recorded for this clonotype. The rearrangement links TRBV6-2 or TRBV6-3 to TRBJ1-1; 9 bases match TRBD1. The germline V gene encodes CDR1 MNHEY and CDR2 SVGEGT. This CDR3 region has 12 residues. The trim removed 8 bases at V and 6 bases at J, leaving 4 bases unmatched. CDR3 DNA: TGTGCCAGCGGTACAGGGGGCTCTGAAGCTTTCTTT. It yields the protein CASGTGGSEAFF.

The rearrangement uses TRBV20-1 and TRBJ2-7; 7 nucleotides match TRBD1. Losses at the gene ends were 0 bases for V and 0 bases for J; bases not matched to a gene: 2. The germline V gene has CDR1 DFQATT and CDR2 SNEGSKA (reference sequence). The CDR3 runs to 14 residues. The CDR3 DNA follows: TGCAGTGCTAGAGATACAGGGGCCTCCTACGAGCAGTACTTC. Translation: CSARDTGASYEQYF.

This clonotype was seen at least ten times. This rearrangement joins TRBV7-8 to TRBJ1-1; maybe TRBD1 (6 bases). The CDR3 has 16 residues. CDR1 and CDR2 from the germline V gene are SGHVS and FQNEAQ. V was pared by 1 base and J by 1 base, with 13 bases between. In DNA, the CDR3 is TGTGCCAGCAGCTTAGATTCAGGGGAGGCGAACACTGAAGCTTTCTTT. As protein: CASSLDSGEANTEAFF.

The rearrangement links TRBV20-1 to TRBJ2-7, with D possibly matching TRBD1 (6 bases). V dropped 6 bases and J dropped 0 bases, with 18 bases sitting between them. CDR1 and CDR2 from the germline V gene are DFQATT and SNEGSKA (reference sequence). CDR3 length equals 15 residues. DNA for the CDR3: TGCAGTGCCCCGGGACACTTTATGGGCTCCTACGAGCAGTACTTC. Encoded protein: CSAPGHFMGSYEQYF.

The count of this clonotype is one. The junction departs from the called germline gene at one end, perhaps through a read error. The J gene is TRBJ2-5, the V gene TRBV6-5; 10 positions match TRBD2. Germline-derived CDR1 and CDR2 are MNHEY and SVGAGI. This CDR3 is 12 amino acids long. This chain's CDR3 is CGSSGGGKTQYF. The CDR3, as DNA: TGTGGCAGCAGCGGGGGGGGGAAGACCCAGTACTTC.

This clonotype was observed a handful of times. The chain recombines TRBV20-1 with TRBJ2-7; the D gene is possibly TRBD2 (5 bases). Trimming cost V 2 bases and J 2 bases, with 10 bases left between them. Germline assignment: CDR1 DFQATT and CDR2 SNEGSKA (reference sequence). The CDR3 is 13 residues long. CDR3 amino acids: CSARLDGTYEQYF. In DNA, the CDR3 is TGCAGTGCTAGACTTGACGGGACCTACGAGCAGTACTTC.

Of note for this clonotype: An end of the junction differs from the germline gene, which may be a read error. This chain connects TRBV5-1 to TRBJ1-1; no firm D call. Germline loops: CDR1 SGHRS, CDR2 YFSETQ. The CDR3 consists of 12 residues. CDR3 bases: TGTGCCAGCGGCTTCGGGAGACCTGAAGCTTTCTTT. Its protein is CASGFGRPEAFF.

On this clonotype: A much more abundant neighbour one base away suggests this may be a read error. The genes are TRBV7-9 and TRBJ1-3; D is ambiguous. Germline V gene data show CDR1 as SEHNR and CDR2 as FQNEAQ (reference sequence). The V and J ends lost 5 bases and 0 bases respectively, with 14 bases between them. The CDR3 length is 16 residues. The CDR3 bases are TGTGCCAGCAGCGCGCCTGCTGAGAGCTCTGGAAACACCATATATTTT. This codes for CASSAPAESSGNTIYF. Looking up the rest from reference TRBV7-9 and TRBJ1-3 gives the full variable domain: DTGVSQNPRHKITKRGQNVTFRCDPISEHNRLYWYRQTLGQGPEFLTYFQNEAQLEKSRLLSDRFSAERPKGSFSTLEIQRTEQGDSAMYLCASSAPAESSGNTIYFGEGSWLTVV.

The J gene is TRBJ2-7, the V gene TRBV7-2; D unresolved. The CDR3 consists of 21 residues. Germline V gene data show CDR1 as SGHTA and CDR2 as FQGNSA. V lost 1 base to trimming and J lost 5 bases, with 33 bases between them. Here the CDR3 reads CASSLGTWVKEGRQARDEQYF. DNA of the CDR3: TGTGCCAGCAGCTTAGGCACCTGGGTAAAGGAAGGCCGACAAGCACGGGACGAGCAGTACTTC. The variable domain in full, completed from reference TRBV7-2 and TRBJ2-7, reads GAGVSQSPSNKVTEKGKDVELRCDPISGHTALYWYRQSLGQGLEFLIYFQGNSAPDKSGLPSDRFSAERTGGSVSTLTIQRTQQEDSAVYLCASSLGTWVKEGRQARDEQYFGPGTRLTVT.

This clonotype was seen once. Given the absence of the conserved phenylalanine or tryptophan at the CDR3 end, a read error is likely. The limits of the CDR3 on the DNA are not certain, so only TCRdb's listed CDR3 is given. The CDR3 loop is CASSLDVV. The chain combines TRBV7-8 with TRBJ1-6. Germline loops: CDR1 SGHVS, CDR2 FQNEAQ. From its first to its last residue, the CDR3 has 8 amino acids.

This clonotype was detected a few times. V is TRBV20-1 and J is TRBJ2-5, with D tentatively TRBD1 (6 bases). This CDR3 comprises 15 residues. V lost 3 bases and J 1 base, leaving 15 bases between the germline ends. Germline V gene sequence: CDR1 DFQATT, CDR2 SNEGSKA (reference sequence). CDR3 protein: CSARALDSFQETQYF. DNA for the CDR3: TGCAGTGCTAGGGCTTTGGACAGCTTCCAAGAGACCCAGTACTTC.

This clonotype was observed a handful of times. The chain uses TRBV7-6 and TRBJ2-1; TRBD2 aligns across 11 bases. The CDR3 has 15 residues. J was trimmed by 9 bases and V by 4 bases; bases with no gene match: 8. Germline lookup yields CDR1 SGHVS and CDR2 FNYEAQ. DNA for the CDR3: TGTGCCAGCAGCTCGGACTTAGCGGGAGGGGTTGAGCAGTTCTTC. Translating gives CASSSDLAGGVEQFF.

This clonotype was observed at least ten times. This rearrangement joins TRBV6-5 to TRBJ1-6; D is possibly TRBD1 (5 bases). Germline assignment: CDR1 MNHEY and CDR2 SVGAGI. This CDR3 contains 16 residues. With 6 bases removed from V and 8 bases from J, the gap between germline ends came to 20 bases. The DNA of the CDR3 is TGTGCCAGCAGCCGAGGGGCAGGGACGGGTGATTCACCCCTCCACTTT. This translates into CASSRGAGTGDSPLHF.

The V gene is TRBV7-8, the J gene TRBJ2-3; D tentatively reads TRBD1 or TRBD2 (5 bases each). The length of the CDR3 is 17 residues. CDR1 is SGHVS and CDR2 is FQNEAQ in the germline V gene. V dropped 1 base and J dropped 2 bases, with 16 bases sitting between them. CDR3 in amino acids: CASSLDQGWGPTDTQYF. CDR3 nucleotide sequence: TGTGCCAGCAGCTTAGATCAAGGGTGGGGACCCACAGATACGCAGTATTTT.